These T cell receptor beta chains were read from a single sample in a study of shared clonotypes between healthy human individuals. Method: immunoSEQ multiplex PCR; TCRdb's copy keeps in-frame clones and lacks some. The repertoire holds 450,000 to 500,000 clones, with 79% as singletons. Material: PBMCs. Receptor source: a woman aged 40-49 years in good health. Some clones in this sample may be carry-over from other donors' samples. The CDR3 runs from the conserved cysteine through the conserved F or W. The D gene is left open where the match is weak. Size is omitted from some rows. Given values are once, few, many or a class for expanded clones.

>TRBV4-1|TRBJ1-1|TRBD1|NA
CASSQDGQGWAEAFF
TGCGCCAGCAGCCAAGACGGACAGGGTTGGGCTGAAGCTTTCTTT
>TRBV9|TRBJ1-3|TRBD1|once
CASSPTGTGNAGNTIYF
TGTGCCAGCAGCCCGACCGGGACAGGGAACGCTGGAAACACCATATATTTT
>TRBV6-1|TRBJ1-4|NA|few
CASRIATNEKLFF
TGTGCCAGCAGAATAGCTACTAATGAAAAACTGTTTTTT
>TRBV5-1|TRBJ2-3|TRBD2|NA
CASRLGGLAKDTQYF
TGCGCCAGCAGGTTGGGGGGACTAGCGAAAGATACGCAGTATTTT
>TRBV6-6|TRBJ2-5|TRBD1|NA
CASSHPLTGGQETQYF
TGTGCCAGCAGTCACCCCCTGACAGGGGGCCAGGAGACCCAGTACTTC
>TRBV7-8|TRBJ2-1|TRBD1|NA
CASSTRQGSYNEQFF
TGTGCCAGCAGCACCCGACAGGGCTCCTACAATGAGCAGTTCTTC
>TRBV13|TRBJ2-2|TRBD2|NA
CASSLAGRAIGELFF
TGTGCCAGCAGCTTAGCGGGGAGGGCCATCGGGGAGCTGTTTTTT
>TRBV7-2|TRBJ1-2|NA|NA
CASSTLWPSGYGYTF
TGTGCCAGCAGCACCTTATGGCCCTCGGGGTATGGCTACACCTTC
>TRBV9|TRBJ1-1|NA|NA
CASSEFQYINTEAFF
TGTGCCAGCAGCGAGTTTCAGTACATTAACACTGAAGCTTTCTTT
>TRBV9|TRBJ2-7|NA|NA
CASSVGLGYEQYF
TGTGCCAGCAGCGTAGGTTTGGGATACGAGCAGTACTTC
>TRBV5-3|TRBJ2-1|TRBD2|once
CARSSSSVAGGVGNEQFF
TGTGCCAGAAGTTCCTCCTCTGTAGCGGGAGGAGTGGGCAATGAGCAGTTCTTC
>TRBV13|TRBJ2-3|NA|NA
CASSLGRYRADTQYF
TGTGCCAGCAGCTTAGGCCGGTACAGGGCGGATACGCAGTATTTT
>TRBV28|TRBJ1-1|NA|NA
CASSPPDRMNTEAFF
TGTGCCAGCAGTCCCCCGGACAGAATGAACACTGAAGCTTTCTTT
>TRBV5-1|TRBJ2-2|TRBD2|many
CASSKRTSEYTGELFF
TGCGCCAGCAGCAAACGGACTAGCGAGTACACCGGGGAGCTGTTTTTT
>TRBV28|TRBJ2-7|NA|NA
CASSSLFGISYEQYF
TGTGCCAGCAGTTCGCTATTCGGGATTTCCTACGAGCAGTACTTC
>TRBV11-1|TRBJ1-1|NA|few
CASSLEDYTEAFF
TGTGCCAGCAGCTTGGAGGACTACACTGAAGCTTTCTTT
>TRBV25-1|TRBJ2-2|TRBD1|few
CASSDPGQRNTGELFF
TGTGCCAGCTCGGATCCGGGACAGAGGAACACCGGGGAGCTGTTTTTT
>TRBV9|TRBJ1-1|NA|NA
CASNPRGTLNTEAFF
TGTGCCAGCAACCCGAGGGGGACACTAAACACTGAAGCTTTCTTT
>TRBV6-6|TRBJ2-7|TRBD2|NA
CASSSTSGSSYEQYF
TGTGCCAGCAGTTCTACTAGCGGGAGCTCCTACGAGCAGTACTTC
>TRBV4-2|TRBJ1-2|NA|NA
CASSQSGDSHGYTF
TGTGCCAGCAGCCAATCTGGAGACAGTCATGGCTACACCTTC
>TRBV7-9|TRBJ2-2|NA|few
CASRSLTVNTGELFF
TGTGCCAGCAGATCTCTGACGGTTAACACCGGGGAGCTGTTTTTT
>TRBV28|TRBJ2-1|TRBD1|NA
CASSSSDRDMRDEQFF
TGTGCCAGCAGTTCGTCGGACAGGGATATGAGGGATGAGCAGTTCTTC
>TRBV30|TRBJ2-7|NA|NA
CAWSRASLGNRDEQYF
TGTGCCTGGAGTAGAGCCTCCCTAGGTAACCGCGACGAGCAGTACTTC
>TRBV5-6|TRBJ1-5|TRBD1|NA
CASSLLTGGFDQPQHF
TGTGCCAGCAGCTTGCTGACAGGGGGCTTTGATCAGCCCCAGCATTTT
>TRBV19|TRBJ2-5|TRBD1|NA
CASNSPGQAQETQYF
TGTGCCAGTAATTCCCCTGGACAGGCTCAAGAGACCCAGTACTTC
>TRBV5-4|TRBJ2-3|NA|NA
CASSLDSLGTDTQYF
TGTGCCAGCAGCTTAGACTCTTTGGGCACAGATACGCAGTATTTT
>TRBV2|TRBJ1-3|NA|few
CASRVGRSSGNTIYF
TGTGCCAGCAGAGTGGGACGTAGCTCTGGAAACACCATATATTTT
>TRBV19|TRBJ2-1|TRBD2|NA
CASTPPREGSYNEQFF
TGTGCCAGTACCCCCCCCCGGGAGGGGTCCTACAATGAGCAGTTCTTC
>TRBV12-5|TRBJ2-2|NA|NA
CASREGRTGELFF
TGTGCTAGCCGAGAAGGTCGGACCGGGGAGCTGTTTTTT
>TRBV28|TRBJ2-7|TRBD2|NA
CASSPQLAGGTYEQYF
TGTGCCAGCAGCCCCCAGCTAGCGGGAGGAACCTACGAGCAGTACTTC
>TRBV7-8|TRBJ2-7|TRBD2|few
CASSPSGTAYYEQYF
TGTGCCAGCAGCCCTAGCGGGACAGCGTACTACGAGCAGTACTTC
>TRBV10-3|TRBJ1-5|NA|NA
CAISESPGLGTYSNQPQHF
TGTGCCATCAGTGAGTCGCCTGGACTAGGCACTTATAGCAATCAGCCCCAGCATTTT
>TRBV28|TRBJ2-3|TRBD2|NA
CASSGEAGVTDTQYF
TGTGCCAGCAGTGGCGAAGCGGGAGTCACAGATACGCAGTATTTT
>TRBV4-2|TRBJ2-1|TRBD2|once
CASSQGGAGGGNEQFF
TGTGCCAGCAGCCAAGGGGGAGCGGGAGGGGGCAATGAGCAGTTCTTC
>TRBV6-4|TRBJ2-1|NA|NA
CASSDLARSSYNEQFF
TGTGCCAGCAGTGACCTGGCCCGTAGCTCCTACAATGAGCAGTTCTTC
>TRBV5-1|TRBJ1-2|NA|once
CASSYPAGLDYGYTF
TGCGCCAGCAGCTACCCGGCGGGGCTTGACTATGGCTACACCTTC
>TRBV7-6|TRBJ1-4|TRBD1|NA
CASSHLGQGIEKLFF
TGTGCCAGCAGCCACCTGGGACAGGGGATTGAAAAACTGTTTTTT
>TRBV6-1|TRBJ1-1|NA|few
CASSEEGFAEAFF
TGTGCCAGCAGTGAGGAGGGATTCGCTGAAGCTTTCTTT